These T cell receptor beta chains were read from a single sample in a study of cytomegalovirus exposure and HLA in healthy donors. Assay used: immunoSEQ multiplex PCR; TCRdb lists only in-frame clones, some missing. This sample has around 130,000 clones, with 80% found just once. Source material: PBMCs. Receptors originate from a woman in her 40s in good health and CMV-seronegative. The CDR3 runs from the conserved cysteine through the conserved F or W. Fields, in order: CDR3 DNA, CDR3 protein, J gene, V gene, clone size, D gene. D genes are given only for firm matches. Clone size, where shown, is once, few, many, or a class for clones that have expanded.

TGTGCCAGCAGCTTAGGTCCCGGTTACGAGCAGTACTTC,CASSLGPGYEQYF,TRBJ2-7,TRBV7-2,-,-
TGTGCCAGCAGCTTCGGTGGGGGGTGGTTGTACTTC,CASSFGGGWLYF,TRBJ2-7,TRBV5-6,few,-
TGTGCCAGCAGTGGACAGGAGTATGGCTACACCTTC,CASSGQEYGYTF,TRBJ1-2,TRBV6-6,-,TRBD1
TGTGCCAGTAGTATGGTTTCAGGGTGGAACACTGAAGCTTTCTTT,CASSMVSGWNTEAFF,TRBJ1-1,TRBV19,once,-
TGTGCCAGCAGCTCCGGGACAGGGGAAGAGACCCAGTACTTC,CASSSGTGEETQYF,TRBJ2-5,TRBV11-3,-,TRBD1
TGTGCCAGCAGGAAAGGGACTAGCGGGAGGGCCGGGTACGAGCAGTACTTC,CASRKGTSGRAGYEQYF,TRBJ2-7,TRBV2,few,TRBD2
TGTGCCAGCGGAAACACCGGGACAAGAACTTTCTTT,CASGNTGTRTFF,TRBJ1-1,TRBV27,once,-
TGTGCCAGCCAAAAGGGGGTGTCACCCCTCCACTTT,CASQKGVSPLHF,TRBJ1-6,TRBV2,-,-
TGTGCCAGCGGCACCTGGAGACAGGGCAATGAGCAGTTCTTC,CASGTWRQGNEQFF,TRBJ2-1,TRBV27,-,TRBD1
TGTGCCACGGGACAGGGGACCAACCCCTACGAGCAGTACTTC,CATGQGTNPYEQYF,TRBJ2-7,TRBV25-1,-,TRBD1
TGTGCCACCTCCTTGGGCGGACAGGGAAACACTGAAGCTTTCTTT,CATSLGGQGNTEAFF,TRBJ1-1,TRBV10-3,-,TRBD1